These 3 T cell receptor beta chains came from one sample sequenced in a study of T cells after yellow fever vaccination. Each CDR3 protein is one row after TCRdb ran MiXCR on the 5' RACE reads. The table includes a few hundred thousand distinct CDR3 sequences, roughly 21% detected once. The sequencing used PBMCs, collected 15 days after the yellow fever booster vaccination. The receptors were sampled from a man in his thirties or forties who received the YFV17D yellow fever vaccine.

The chain recombines TRBV20-1 with TRBJ1-1; D uncertain. Germline values: CDR1 DFQATT, CDR2 SNEGSKA (reference sequence). CDR3 size: 13 residues. With 0 bases removed from V and 6 bases from J, the gap between germline ends came to 11 bases. CDR3 DNA sequence: TGCAGTGCTAGAGATGGGATACGGGCTGAAGCTTTCTTT. This sequence encodes CSARDGIRAEAFF.

The table lists this clonotype with a few counts. V and J are TRBV12-3 or TRBV12-4 and TRBJ2-7; D is unresolved. Trimming shortened V by 6 bases and J by 4 bases, and 13 bases separated the two germline ends. The CDR3 spans 13 residues. DNA of the CDR3: TGTGCCAGCAGGACCGACCTGGCATACGAGCAGTACTTC. This gives the protein CASRTDLAYEQYF.

This clonotype was detected a few times. V usage is TRBV6-2 or TRBV6-3 and J usage is TRBJ2-3; 11 bases are shared with TRBD2. This CDR3 has 17 amino acids. V was pared by 5 bases and J by 4 bases, with 11 bases of the junction left unmatched. Germline CDR1 reads MNHEY; CDR2 reads SVGEGT. The CDR3 sequence is CASSRLAGGGGADTQYF. DNA of the CDR3: TGTGCCAGCAGTCGCCTAGCGGGAGGAGGAGGCGCAGATACGCAGTATTTT.